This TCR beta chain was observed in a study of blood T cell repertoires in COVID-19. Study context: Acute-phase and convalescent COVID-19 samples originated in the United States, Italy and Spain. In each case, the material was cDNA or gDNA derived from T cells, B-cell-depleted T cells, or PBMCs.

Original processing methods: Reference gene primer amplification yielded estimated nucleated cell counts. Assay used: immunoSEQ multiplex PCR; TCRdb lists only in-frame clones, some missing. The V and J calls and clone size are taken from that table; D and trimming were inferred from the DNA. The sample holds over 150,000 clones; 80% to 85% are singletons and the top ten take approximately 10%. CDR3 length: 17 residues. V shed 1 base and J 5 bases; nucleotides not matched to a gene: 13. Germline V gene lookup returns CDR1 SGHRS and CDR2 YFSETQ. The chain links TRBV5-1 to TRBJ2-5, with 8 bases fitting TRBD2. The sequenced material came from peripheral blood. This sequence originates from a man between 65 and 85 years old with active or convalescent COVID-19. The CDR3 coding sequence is TGCGCCAGCAGCTTGATGACTAGCCACGGCGGGGGGGAGACCCAGTACTTC. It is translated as CASSLMTSHGGGETQYF.